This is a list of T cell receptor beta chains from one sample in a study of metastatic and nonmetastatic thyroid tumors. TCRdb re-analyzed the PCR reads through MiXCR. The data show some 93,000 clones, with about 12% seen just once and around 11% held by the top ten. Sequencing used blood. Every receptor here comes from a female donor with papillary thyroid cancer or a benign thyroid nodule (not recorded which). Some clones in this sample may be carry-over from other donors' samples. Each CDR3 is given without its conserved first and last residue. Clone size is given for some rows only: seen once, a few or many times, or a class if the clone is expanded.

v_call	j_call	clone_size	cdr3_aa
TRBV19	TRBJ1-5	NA	ASTWTGGRNQPQH
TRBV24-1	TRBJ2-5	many	ATSDSGQGGPQETQY
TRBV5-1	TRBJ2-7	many	ASSLLTRSYEQY
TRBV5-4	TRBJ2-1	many	ASSLAGRGSNNEQF
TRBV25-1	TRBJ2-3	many	ASNGEAGVADTQY
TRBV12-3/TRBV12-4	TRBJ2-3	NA	ASSFPHNTTLAAKLKTSTDTQY
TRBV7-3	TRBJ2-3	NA	ASSLLGSTDTQY
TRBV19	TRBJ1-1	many	ASHVGRNTEAF
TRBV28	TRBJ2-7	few	ASRLLSPYEQY
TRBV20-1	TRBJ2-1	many	SARLLAGGLNEQF
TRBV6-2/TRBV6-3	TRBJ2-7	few	ASSYPDYEQY
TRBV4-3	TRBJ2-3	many	ASSQDLAGGGADTQY
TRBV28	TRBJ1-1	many	ASRPGPGDTEAF
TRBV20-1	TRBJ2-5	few	SASGKFQETQY
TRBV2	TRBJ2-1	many	ASSEGRTGGGEQF
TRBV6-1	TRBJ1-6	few	AISSGGNHSPLH
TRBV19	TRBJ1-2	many	ASSSTRQGGYT